A single sample is the source of the 6 T cell receptor beta chains below, sequenced in a study of lymphopenia after photon versus proton radiotherapy. Using immunoSEQ multiplex PCR, the repertoire was profiled, and TCRdb retains in-frame clones only, with some absent. Here the sample spans 65,000 to 70,000 clones, roughly 93% being singletons. The sequencing here drew on peripheral blood, taken from a patient treated with photon-based radiotherapy. The receptor set was obtained from a woman aged 65 to 85 with pancreatic cancer.

The chain employs TRBV5-4 and TRBJ2-7; tentative D call: TRBD1 (5 bases). Germline loops: CDR1 SGHNT, CDR2 YYREEE (reference sequence). V was pared by 5 bases and J by 4 bases, with 16 bases between. CDR3 length equals 14 residues. The CDR3 DNA follows: TGTGCCAGCAGTCCGAGTCCATCAGGGTACGAGCAGTACTTC. Translation gives CASSPSPSGYEQYF. Full variable domain (remainder filled in from reference TRBV5-4 and TRBJ2-7): ETGVTQSPTHLIKTRGQQVTLRCSSQSGHNTVSWYQQALGQGPQFIFQYYREEENGRGNFPPRFSGLQFPNYSSELNVNALELDDSALYLCASSPSPSGYEQYFGPGTRLTVT.

The chain couples TRBV29-1 to TRBJ2-7, with TRBD2 as a possible D gene (7 bases). Germline lookup yields CDR1 SQVTM and CDR2 ANQGSEA. The CDR3 covers 14 residues. Trimming left V 6 bases short and J 5 bases short, with 20 bases between. The CDR3 sequence: CSVPRGPNVHEQYF. The CDR3 nucleotides are TGCAGCGTCCCGCGGGGGCCCAACGTCCACGAGCAGTACTTC.

The chain has TRBV19 and TRBJ1-1; TRBD1 is a possible D gene (5 bases). V was cut by 5 bases and J by 7 bases, with 14 bases left in between. Germline V gene sequence: CDR1 LNHDA, CDR2 SQIVND (reference sequence). CDR3 length equals 13 residues. The CDR3 protein is CASSSDSLNEAFF. CDR3 sequence (DNA): TGTGCCAGTAGTTCAGACAGCCTTAATGAAGCTTTCTTT.

This clone was observed a handful of times. The DNA for the CDR3 is TGCGCCAGCAGCGAGGGGACAGGTGGCTATGGCTACACCTTC. Its translation: CASSEGTGGYGYTF. The chain recombines TRBV5-1 with TRBJ1-2, with 8 bases matching TRBD1. CDR1 is SGHRS, CDR2 YFSETQ, per germline. CDR3 length: 14 residues. V was clipped by 4 bases and J by 4 bases; unmatched bases: 6.

J is TRBJ1-3 and V is TRBV30; D is possibly TRBD1 (5 bases). Germline lookup yields CDR1 GTSNPN and CDR2 SVGIG (reference sequence). The V end lost 0 bases, the J end lost 2 bases, and 8 bases lay between the germline ends. This CDR3 is built from 14 residues. As DNA, the CDR3 is TGTGCCTGGAGTGTATTGGGGCCTGGAAACACCATATATTTT. This translates into CAWSVLGPGNTIYF.

The J gene is TRBJ1-2, the V gene TRBV18, with 11 bases matching TRBD1. Germline V lookup: CDR1 KGHSH, CDR2 LQKENI. V gave up 1 base and J gave up 3 bases; unmatched junction bases: 4. The CDR3 is 16 residues long. The CDR3 spells CASSPLPGQGDYGYTF. The CDR3 region has the DNA TGTGCCAGCTCACCACTTCCGGGACAGGGGGACTATGGCTACACCTTC. Based on the CDR3 plus reference TRBV18 and TRBJ1-2, the full variable domain is NAGVMQNPRHLVRRRGQEARLRCSPMKGHSHVYWYRQLPEEGLKFMVYLQKENIIDESGMPKERFSAEFPKEGPSILRIQQVVRGDSAAYFCASSPLPGQGDYGYTFGSGTRLTVV.